This entry features one TCR beta chain sequence. The antigen is not known. TCRdb analysed the RACE reads with MiXCR anew, one entry per CDR3 protein. The sample has under 40,000 distinct CDR3 sequences, 5% to 8% seen once. Germline V gene data show CDR1 as ENHRY and CDR2 as SYGVKD. J was trimmed by 10 bases and V by 0 bases; bases with no gene match: 5. This CDR3 is 14 amino acids long. The data originate from a study of human T cells and chemical hapten exposure. On the study more broadly: Patients were given diphenylcyclopropenone on the scalp weekly across the approximately 24-week study. Mostly female patients had alopecia areata, totalis or universalis. Regarding the study as a whole: Patch test score rose with PT1 expanded TCR count, significant at thresholds 8, 16 and 32, not 4. The immune response of these alopecia patients might not match healthy individuals'.

Time point meaning: patch test 1, 2 weeks after DPC sensitization. Treatment meaning: therapeutic diphenylcyclopropenone sensitization with weekly scalp DPC. Unseparated into fractions, whole blood served as the source from which total RNA was extracted. The TCR comes from a woman aged 25 to 39 with alopecia areata. Some clones in this sample may be carry-over from other donors' samples. Sequencing used whole blood, obtained in connection with sensitization to the hapten diphenylcyclopropenone (DPC). V is TRBV10-3 and J is TRBJ2-1, with 8 bases fitting TRBD1. The chain's CDR3 is CAISESNRGDEQFF. CDR3 sequence (DNA): TGTGCCATCAGTGAGTCAAACAGGGGGGACGAGCAGTTCTTC.